This T cell receptor beta chain was documented in a study of blood T cell repertoires in COVID-19 (TCRdb year 2020). In the study overall: The collaborator samples originated in the United States, Italy and Spain and spanned the acute and convalescent phases of COVID-19. The material from the prospective study consisted of cDNA or gDNA derived from T cells, B-cell-depleted T cells, or PBMCs. The dataset comprised deeply sampled blood TCRbeta repertoires from subjects exposed to, actively infected with, or recovered from COVID-19. The repertoires were made available in a free public database intended to serve as a resource for research on the immune response to SARS-CoV-2. Samples came from the ongoing ImmuneRACE study (first 160 participants) plus 1,254 subjects from 6 global collaborators. The sample metadata nearly always contained a de-identified subject ID, COVID-19 status, age in years and sex. Where available, HLA class I and class II types were taken from metadata supplied by the sample provider and were not determined by assay-based typing. What the research found in general, with its limitations: How much clinical and demographic metadata was included differed by source and by participant, and the metadata was provided uncurated.

Each collaborating institution followed its own protocols to collect whole blood in K2EDTA tubes. For TCRbeta analysis, collaborators shipped samples in one of three forms: frozen whole blood, isolated PBMCs, or DNA extracted from either of those sample types. Turning to this clone: This clone's antigen is unknown. No per-base quality is available; no much larger clone lies one base away.

The immunoSEQ Assay, a bias-controlled multiplex PCR, was used to amplify TCRbeta CDR3 regions from genomic DNA. Regarding the original processing steps: The number of nucleated cells in each sample was estimated by amplification of reference gene primers within the assay. Sequence reads were collapsed and filtered to measure the absolute abundance of every unique TCRbeta CDR3 rearrangement. For each sample, productive Simpson clonality was calculated as the square root of Simpson's diversity index across productive rearrangements. Entries here come from immuneACCESS through TCRdb and include only in-frame sequences with V and J called. Some clones fail to appear in such tables; in the studies checked, an unresolved V gene covers under half of the shortfall, and the cause of the remainder is unknown. Clone size and the V and J calls come from that table; the DNA yielded D and trimming. This sample lists over 45,000 clones; less than 85% were detected once. The ten largest make up around 12% of the sample.

V ends up 6 bases short and J 4 bases short, with an unmatched junction base count of 8. The CDR1 and CDR2 encoded by the germline V gene (reference sequence) are LNHDA and SQIVND. From cysteine to phenylalanine, the CDR3 is 14 amino acids long. Only the CDR3 part of the read is kept: 42 bases, read in frame from the first base. This receptor was identified in a human donor in a cohort sampled during active COVID-19. The rearrangement combines TRBV19 with TRBJ1-2; the central 7 bases match TRBD1. Specimen: peripheral blood. The CDR3 corresponds to CASSPDRVRYGYTF. The bases are TGTGCCAGTAGCCCCGACAGGGTTCGCTATGGCTACACCTTC.